One sample yielded the 24 T cell receptor beta chains listed below, sequenced in a study of identical twins. TCRdb reprocessed the 5' RACE reads with MiXCR, giving one entry per CDR3 protein. The sample comprises roughly 250,000 distinct CDR3 sequences, 7.5% of which are singletons, and roughly 5% rests with the top ten. These same records also appear under a second study, on yellow fever vaccine responses in identical twins.

The sequencing sample was made of CD8+ T cells sorted from blood. The receptors were sampled from a woman aged 18-29 years in good health.

This sequence joins TRBV6-1 and TRBJ2-3, with 11 bases lining up with TRBD2. The CDR3 is made up of 16 amino acids. Losses at the gene ends were 2 bases for V and 3 bases for J; bases not matched to a gene: 4. Germline CDR1 reads MNHNS; CDR2 reads SASEGT. CDR3 DNA sequence: TGTGCCAGCAGTGAAAATAGCGGGGGGGCGACAGATACGCAGTATTTT. This translates into CASSENSGGATDTQYF.

The CDR3 spells CASSLVAGEAYNEQFF. The CDR3 DNA follows: TGTGCCAGCAGCTTAGTGGCGGGAGAAGCCTACAATGAGCAGTTCTTC. The chain joins TRBV7-9 to TRBJ2-1; 7 bases are shared with TRBD2. Germline lookup yields CDR1 SEHNR and CDR2 FQNEAQ (reference sequence). V was pared by 1 base and J by 2 bases, with 5 bases of the junction left unmatched. The CDR3 is 16 amino acids. The whole variable domain, filled in from reference TRBV7-9 and TRBJ2-1, reads DTGVSQNPRHKITKRGQNVTFRCDPISEHNRLYWYRQTLGQGPEFLTYFQNEAQLEKSRLLSDRFSAERPKGSFSTLEIQRTEQGDSAMYLCASSLVAGEAYNEQFFGPGTRLTVL.

This chain connects TRBV10-2 to TRBJ2-5, with 11 bases fitting TRBD2. J gave up 0 bases and V 8 bases, and 11 bases lay outside the gene matches. The CDR3 sequence is 17 residues long. CDR1 is WSHSY and CDR2 is SAAADI in the germline V gene. The CDR3 reads CASGGTSGVGYQETQYF. In DNA form, the CDR3 reads TGCGCCAGCGGGGGGACTAGCGGAGTTGGGTACCAAGAGACCCAGTACTTC.

This rearrangement joins TRBV6-1 to TRBJ2-5; TRBD1 might be the D (5 bases). The CDR3 is made up of 14 amino acids. Germline V CDR1 and CDR2: MNHNS, SASEGT. The germline V and J ends were trimmed by 8 bases and 2 bases, with 15 bases remaining between them. The CDR3 bases are TGTGCCAGCGCGGTCGTGACAGTACAAGAGACCCAGTACTTC. Amino acid sequence: CASAVVTVQETQYF.

V and J are TRBV6-1 and TRBJ1-3; D perhaps matches TRBD1 (6 bases). Germline values: CDR1 MNHNS, CDR2 SASEGT. Between the trimmed V and J ends, which lost 1 base and 0 bases, there was a span of 10 bases. This CDR3 contains 16 residues. CDR3 protein: CASSEGWTASGNTIYF. In nucleotides, the CDR3 is TGTGCCAGCAGTGAAGGTTGGACAGCCTCTGGAAACACCATATATTTT.

This clonotype was recorded a few times. DNA for the CDR3: TGCAGCGTTCGGGCCACACGATCCTATGGCTACACCTTC. Translating gives CSVRATRSYGYTF. The V and J genes are TRBV29-1 and TRBJ1-2; no definite D call. Trimming stripped 5 bases from V and 4 bases from J, with 14 bases between. This CDR3 has 13 amino acids. CDR1 is SQVTM, CDR2 ANQGSEA, per germline.

This clonotype was recorded a few times. The V and J genes are TRBV7-9 and TRBJ2-2; 11 bases are shared with TRBD1. From germline, CDR1 is SEHNR and CDR2 FQNEAQ (reference sequence). The CDR3 has 15 amino acids. V lost 5 bases and J lost 3; bases outside the gene matches: 2. CDR3 coding DNA: TGTGCCAGCAGCCCGGGACAGGGGGACACCGGGGAGCTGTTTTTT. Encoded protein: CASSPGQGDTGELFF.

This clonotype showed up many times. The rearrangement joins TRBV29-1 to TRBJ1-1; 9 bases fit TRBD1. The CDR3 is 15 amino acids. J gave up 0 bases and V 1 base, and 3 bases lay outside the gene matches. The germline V gene encodes CDR1 SQVTM and CDR2 ANQGSEA. The CDR3 region has the DNA TGCAGCGTTGAAGCGAACAGGGGGCTGAACACTGAAGCTTTCTTT. This translates into CSVEANRGLNTEAFF.

Ten or more counts support this clonotype. The gene calls are TRBV10-3 and TRBJ2-7, with D possibly being TRBD2 (7 bases). The CDR3 covers 14 residues. The germline CDR1 and CDR2 sequences are ENHRY and SYGVKD. Trimming pared 3 bases from V and 4 bases from J, leaving 13 bases between. CDR3 sequence: CAISDGGAEYEQYF. Written as DNA, the CDR3 is TGTGCCATCAGTGATGGGGGGGCAGAGTACGAGCAGTACTTC.

This clonotype appeared a few times. J is TRBJ2-1 and V is TRBV28, with TRBD2 as a possible D gene (5 bases). This CDR3 spans 10 amino acids. V dropped 6 bases and J dropped 8 bases, with 5 bases sitting between them. CDR1 is MDHEN and CDR2 is SYDVKM in the germline V gene. CDR3 nucleotides: TGTGCCAGCAGGAGGGATGAGCAGTTCTTC. This encodes CASRRDEQFF.

This clonotype was seen a few times. J is TRBJ2-1 and V is TRBV4-2; 11 nucleotides align to TRBD2. CDR3 length equals 18 residues. With 0 bases clipped from V and 5 bases from J, the junction kept 9 bases outside the gene matches. Germline loops: CDR1 LGHNA, CDR2 YNFKEQ. CDR3 sequence (DNA): TGTGCCAGCAGCCAAGATTCTACGACTAGCGGGACTCACAATGAGCAGTTCTTC. This sequence encodes CASSQDSTTSGTHNEQFF.

The V gene is TRBV13, the J gene TRBJ2-7; D is perhaps TRBD2 (6 bases). The germline V gene has CDR1 PRHDT and CDR2 FYEKMQ (reference sequence). This CDR3 is built from 14 residues. The V and J ends lost 3 bases and 4 bases respectively, with 13 bases between them. The CDR3 DNA reads as TGTGCCAGCAGCTTTGCGGGGCCTGATTACGAGCAGTACTTC. Its translation: CASSFAGPDYEQYF.

The chain uses TRBV5-1 and TRBJ2-5; D is undetermined. In germline, CDR1 is SGHRS, CDR2 YFSETQ. The CDR3 loop spans 14 amino acids. Trimming pared 0 bases from V and 0 bases from J, leaving 6 bases between. Here the CDR3 reads CASSLAWYQETQYF. The CDR3 DNA reads as TGCGCCAGCAGCTTGGCCTGGTACCAAGAGACCCAGTACTTC.

V usage is TRBV18 and J usage is TRBJ2-3; 11 bases line up with TRBD2. This CDR3 region has 17 residues. The germline CDR1 and CDR2 sequences are KGHSH and LQKENI. V lost 3 bases to trimming and J lost 2 bases; unmatched junction nucleotides: 7. DNA for the CDR3: TGTGCCAGCTCACCGCCCGGGACTAGCGGAATCACAGATACGCAGTATTTT. This encodes CASSPPGTSGITDTQYF.

A few counts support this clonotype. The chain is built from TRBV11-2 and TRBJ2-3, with 8 bases identical to TRBD2. CDR1 SGHAT and CDR2 FQNNGV come from the germline V gene. V lost 2 bases, J lost 4 bases, and 5 bases stayed unmatched. The length of the CDR3 is 15 residues. The DNA of the CDR3 is TGTGCCAGCAGCTTACTTAAGCGGGAGTCAGATACGCAGTATTTT. This translates into CASSLLKRESDTQYF.

The chain couples TRBV6-5 to TRBJ2-7, with D possibly being TRBD1 or TRBD2 (6 bases each). Germline V gene lookup returns CDR1 MNHEY and CDR2 SVGAGI. V was shortened by 4 bases and J by 2 bases, with 15 bases between the two germline ends. The CDR3 has 15 amino acids. The CDR3 bases are TGTGCCAGCAGTTGGGGGGCTAGTTTTCCCTACGAGCAGTACTTC. Translation gives CASSWGASFPYEQYF.

The rearrangement links TRBV10-3 to TRBJ2-1; TRBD1 aligns across 10 bases. There are 17 residues in the CDR3. The germline V gene encodes CDR1 ENHRY and CDR2 SYGVKD. The V and J ends lost 3 bases and 0 bases, in that order; junction bases with no gene match: 5. CDR3 coding DNA: TGTGCCATCAGTGATCCGGGACAGGGGATCTCCTACAATGAGCAGTTCTTC. It yields the protein CAISDPGQGISYNEQFF.

In its sample, this clonotype was seen many times. The chain links TRBV27 to TRBJ2-4, with 10 positions matching TRBD1. The V segment lost 4 bases and the J segment 8 bases; nucleotides outside the gene matches: 14. Germline CDR1 reads MNHEY; CDR2 reads SMNVEV (reference sequence). The CDR3 covers 17 residues. CDR3 nucleotides: TGTGCCAGCAGTTCCGGCGCGGGACAGGGGATGGGAGACATTCAGTACTTC. It codes for CASSSGAGQGMGDIQYF.

V gene TRBV28 combines with J gene TRBJ2-7; 7 bases are shared with TRBD1. Germline V lookup: CDR1 MDHEN, CDR2 SYDVKM. This CDR3 spans 16 amino acids. Unmatched junction bases numbered 16, after V lost 4 bases and J lost 7 bases. CDR3 residues: CASSSPMTGWLGEQYF. CDR3 nucleotides: TGTGCCAGCAGTTCACCTATGACAGGGTGGCTTGGGGAGCAGTACTTC.

This clonotype was seen more than once but under ten times. The chain carries TRBV5-5 and TRBJ2-1, with D maybe TRBD1 (6 bases). The CDR3 loop spans 18 amino acids. V lost 1 base and J lost 1, with 18 bases in between. Germline CDR1 reads SGHKS; CDR2 reads YYEKEE (reference sequence). The CDR3 DNA reads TGTGCCAGCAGCTTGAGGGGCGGATGGGGGCCATCCTACAATGAGCAGTTCTTC. It specifies CASSLRGGWGPSYNEQFF.

This chain joins TRBV7-9 and TRBJ2-1; 7 bases match TRBD2. This CDR3 is 17 amino acids long. With 5 bases clipped from V and 2 bases from J, the junction kept 12 bases outside the gene matches. Germline V gene sequence: CDR1 SEHNR, CDR2 FQNEAQ (reference sequence). This CDR3 is CASSPSGEQGPYNEQFF. The CDR3 coding sequence is TGTGCCAGCAGCCCCAGCGGGGAGCAGGGCCCCTACAATGAGCAGTTCTTC.

This chain joins TRBV15 and TRBJ2-1; 9 bases line up with TRBD2. The CDR3 loop spans 16 amino acids. CDR1 and CDR2 from the germline V gene are LNHNV and YYDKDF (reference sequence). V gave up 5 bases and J gave up 8 bases; unmatched junction bases: 13. The CDR3 here is CATSPGVAGVLDEQFF. The CDR3 coding sequence is TGTGCCACCAGCCCGGGGGTAGCGGGAGTCTTGGATGAGCAGTTCTTC.

This clonotype was seen many times. This rearrangement joins TRBV3-1 to TRBJ1-1; D ambiguous. The V end was cut by 0 bases, the J end by 1 base, with 6 bases between. This CDR3 is built from 14 residues. The V gene's germline CDR1 is LGHDT and CDR2 YNNKEL (reference sequence). CDR3 nucleotides: TGTGCCAGCAGCCAAGATTTGCGGAACACTGAAGCTTTCTTT. It translates to CASSQDLRNTEAFF. The full variable domain, in which reference TRBV3-1 and TRBJ1-1 provide the parts outside the CDR3, is DTAVSQTPKYLVTQMGNDKSIKCEQNLGHDTMYWYKQDSKKFLKIMFSYNNKELIINETVPNRFSPKSPDKAHLNLHINSLELGDSAVYFCASSQDLRNTEAFFGQGTRLTVV.

This clonotype appeared a few times. The chain carries TRBV20-1 and TRBJ2-1; no firm D call. Germline V gene sequence: CDR1 DFQATT, CDR2 SNEGSKA (reference sequence). There are 11 residues in the CDR3. The ends were cut back, 7 bases at V and 3 bases at J, with 7 bases in the middle. DNA of the CDR3: TGCAGTGGCTCGGGCTACAATGAGCAGTTCTTC. Translation: CSGSGYNEQFF.